Below are 19 T cell receptor beta chains sequenced from a single sample in a study of T cells in Graves' hyperthyroidism and ophthalmopathy. TCR beta CDR3 region amplification was performed from RNA transcripts. The TCR CDR3 first-round RT-PCR relied on the HTBI primer set. One entry per CDR3 protein results from TCRdb running MiXCR on the multiplex PCR reads. The sample includes hundreds of thousands of distinct CDR3 sequences, roughly 15% of them seen just once. The sample was blood. These receptors were taken from a woman aged 18-30 years with Graves' ophthalmopathy.

V gene TRBV12-3 or TRBV12-4 combines with J gene TRBJ1-2, with D hard to call. The ends were cut back, 2 bases at V and 0 bases at J, with 7 bases in the middle. The CDR3 spans 14 residues. In nucleotides, the CDR3 is TGTGCCAGCAGTTTATGGGGTACTAACTATGGCTACACCTTC. Its protein is CASSLWGTNYGYTF.

This clonotype was counted many times. The chain couples TRBV12-5 to TRBJ2-7; D unresolved. Trimming took 8 bases from V and 2 from J, leaving 16 bases between them. The length of the CDR3 is 14 residues. Per germline, CDR1 LGHNT and CDR2 FRNRAP. This CDR3 reads CASTAPPSPYEQYF. For the CDR3, the DNA is TGTGCTAGTACTGCACCTCCCTCTCCCTACGAGCAGTACTTC.

This clonotype showed up many times. The CDR3, as DNA: TGTGCCACCAGCAGAGATCCAGGGGCCGCAGATACGCAGTATTTT. It codes for CATSRDPGAADTQYF. V usage is TRBV15 and J usage is TRBJ2-3, with TRBD1 as a possible D gene (6 bases). The germline CDR1 and CDR2 sequences are LNHNV and YYDKDF (reference sequence). The germline V and J ends were trimmed by 0 bases and 4 bases, with 11 bases remaining between them. The CDR3 sequence is 15 residues long.

In this sample, this clonotype turned up many times. The genes are TRBV20-1 and TRBJ2-4; the D is unclear. This CDR3 has 14 amino acids. Germline CDR1 and CDR2: DFQATT and SNEGSKA (reference sequence). With 4 bases removed from V and 1 base from J, the gap between germline ends came to 11 bases. DNA of the CDR3: TGCAGTGCTAAGGGCGGATTGGCCAAAAACATTCAGTACTTC. The encoded protein is CSAKGGLAKNIQYF.

This clonotype was seen repeatedly, ten times or more. V usage is TRBV9 and J usage is TRBJ2-1, with TRBD1 matching over 7 bases. V shed 3 bases, J shed 4 bases, and the junction held 7 bases outside the gene matches. Germline V lookup: CDR1 SGDLS, CDR2 YYNGEE. The length of the CDR3 is 15 residues. The CDR3 region has the DNA TGTGCCAGCAGCGGACAGGGCGAAGGATACAATGAGCAGTTCTTC. Translated: CASSGQGEGYNEQFF.

Ten or more counts support this clonotype. V and J are TRBV10-3 and TRBJ1-2; no reliable D call. There are 12 residues in the CDR3. V lost 3 bases and J lost 10, with 12 bases in between. Per germline, CDR1 ENHRY and CDR2 SYGVKD. The CDR3 nucleotides are TGTGCCATCAGTGACCCCGGTCTGAACTACACCTTC. This sequence encodes CAISDPGLNYTF.

This clonotype was picked up many times. The rearrangement links TRBV18 to TRBJ2-2; 12 nucleotides line up with TRBD2. The V gene end was trimmed by 0 bases and the J gene end by 1 base; junction bases not matched to a gene: 0. This CDR3 comprises 17 residues. CDR1 and CDR2 from the germline V gene are KGHSH and LQKENI. The CDR3 loop reads CASSPPGLAGNTGELFF. CDR3 nucleotide sequence: TGTGCCAGCTCACCACCGGGACTAGCGGGGAACACCGGGGAGCTGTTTTTT. The whole variable domain, filled in from reference TRBV18 and TRBJ2-2, reads NAGVMQNPRHLVRRRGQEARLRCSPMKGHSHVYWYRQLPEEGLKFMVYLQKENIIDESGMPKERFSAEFPKEGPSILRIQQVVRGDSAAYFCASSPPGLAGNTGELFFGEGSRLTVL.

This clonotype was seen at least ten times. The chain employs TRBV2 and TRBJ1-3; no clear D gene. CDR1 is SNHLY, CDR2 FYNNEI, per germline. Trimming cost V 4 bases and J 2 bases, with 18 bases left between them. This CDR3 contains 17 residues. DNA for the CDR3: TGTGCCAGCAGTGCGGACCGTCGGGTATTGGCTGGAAACACCATATATTTT. Amino acids: CASSADRRVLAGNTIYF.

This clonotype occurred many times. The chain joins TRBV5-6 to TRBJ1-2; no definite D call. Germline CDR1 SGHDT, CDR2 YYEEEE. The germline V and J ends were trimmed by 1 base and 1 base, with 23 bases remaining between them. This CDR3 has 19 residues. The CDR3 is CASSLREDLAGSFNYGYTF. DNA of the CDR3: TGTGCCAGCAGCTTGAGAGAAGACTTGGCTGGATCCTTTAACTATGGCTACACCTTC.

There are many counts of this clonotype. The chain is built from TRBV20-1 and TRBJ2-7; 10 bases fit TRBD2. V dropped 5 bases and J dropped 2; count of bases not matched to a gene: 6. The CDR3 sequence is 14 residues long. Germline CDR1 reads DFQATT; CDR2 reads SNEGSKA (reference sequence). In nucleotides, the CDR3 is TGCAGTGCTTCTCCTAGCGGGGGTACCTACGAGCAGTACTTC. This gives the protein CSASPSGGTYEQYF.

Many counts were recorded for this clonotype. The chain uses TRBV2 and TRBJ1-2, with a possible D match to TRBD1 (6 bases). Germline-derived CDR1 and CDR2 are SNHLY and FYNNEI. V gave up 6 bases and J gave up 2 bases, with 13 bases separating them. This CDR3 has 14 amino acids. The CDR3 sequence is CASRGADRNYGYTF. CDR3 DNA sequence: TGTGCCAGCAGGGGGGCGGACAGAAACTATGGCTACACCTTC.

This clonotype occurred many times. The chain has TRBV11-2 and TRBJ1-2; maybe TRBD1 (6 bases). Trimming took off 5 bases at V and 5 bases at J, with 21 bases between the two ends. Per the germline V gene, CDR1 is SGHAT and CDR2 is FQNNGV. This CDR3 comprises 16 residues. CDR3 loop: CASSTRQVADWYGYTF. The CDR3 DNA follows: TGTGCCAGCAGCACCCGACAGGTCGCGGACTGGTATGGCTACACCTTC. The variable domain in full, with the rest retrieved from reference TRBV11-2 and TRBJ1-2, is EAGVAQSPRYKIIEKRQSVAFWCNPISGHATLYWYQQILGQGPKLLIQFQNNGVVDDSQLPKDRFSAERLKGVDSTLKIQPAKLEDSAVYLCASSTRQVADWYGYTFGSGTRLTVV.

This clonotype was detected only a few times. V usage is TRBV7-3 and J usage is TRBJ2-2, with D perhaps matching TRBD1 or TRBD2 (5 bases each). The germline V gene has CDR1 SGHTA and CDR2 FQGTGA. Trimming cost V 5 bases and J 0 bases, with 13 bases left between them. The CDR3 is 16 residues long. CDR3 in DNA: TGTGCCAGCAGCCCTACCGGGGCTGCGAACACCGGGGAGCTGTTTTTT. Translated: CASSPTGAANTGELFF.

This clonotype came up once. This chain uses TRBV6-5 with TRBJ2-1; D ambiguous. Deletions cut 2 bases from V and 0 bases from J, with 8 bases between. Germline V gene data show CDR1 as MNHEY and CDR2 as SVGAGI. The CDR3 runs 15 residues. The CDR3 region has the DNA TGTGCCAGCAGTTACGACTCACGCTCCTACAATGAGCAGTTCTTC. Translation gives CASSYDSRSYNEQFF.

This clonotype was picked up many times. The V call is TRBV2, the J call TRBJ2-5; the D gene is possibly TRBD2 (5 bases). CDR1 and CDR2 from the germline V gene are SNHLY and FYNNEI. The CDR3 has 14 amino acids. V gave up 0 bases and J gave up 2 bases, with 7 bases separating them. Here the CDR3 DNA reads TGTGCCAGCAGTGAAGCGCGCGGGCAAGAGACCCAGTACTTC. Translated: CASSEARGQETQYF.

The DNA of the CDR3 is TGTGCCAGCTCACCACAGGAGACTAGCGCTATTGAGCAGTTCTTC. This encodes CASSPQETSAIEQFF. The chain links TRBV18 to TRBJ2-1; 8 bases align to TRBD2. V dropped 1 base and J dropped 9; count of bases not matched to a gene: 8. Germline loops: CDR1 KGHSH, CDR2 LQKENI. The CDR3 covers 15 residues.

The chain couples TRBV5-8 to TRBJ2-7; the D gene is possibly TRBD1 (6 bases). The tail of the sequence fits TRBJ2-1 better, so the J call may be wrong. CDR1 is SGHTS and CDR2 is YDEGEE in the germline V gene. This CDR3 contains 17 residues. The CDR3 DNA reads as TGTGCCAGCAGCTTGTTGGACCCAGGGGAGAGATCCTACGAGCAGTTCTTC. Amino acid sequence: CASSLLDPGERSYEQFF.

This rearrangement joins TRBV2 to TRBJ2-3, with 8 bases lining up with TRBD2. V was pared by 4 bases and J by 2 bases, with 5 bases of the junction left unmatched. The germline gives CDR1 SNHLY, CDR2 FYNNEI. The CDR3 is made up of 15 amino acids. The CDR3 region has the DNA TGTGCCAGCAGTGTAGAGCGGGGGTTCACAGATACGCAGTATTTT. It translates to CASSVERGFTDTQYF.

This chain uses TRBV5-1 with TRBJ2-1; 14 bases match TRBD2. Germline trimming cut 6 bases from V and 8 bases from J; bases unmatched to any gene: 4. The CDR3 runs to 14 residues. CDR1 SGHRS and CDR2 YFSETQ come from the germline V gene. CDR3 DNA: TGCGCCAGCACCTGGACTAGCGGGAGGTATGAGCAGTTCTTC. The encoded protein is CASTWTSGRYEQFF.